The next 26 T cell receptor beta chains were all read from a single sample in a study of cytomegalovirus exposure and HLA in healthy donors. The primer mix had 60 Vbeta and 13 Jbeta primers. Using immunoSEQ multiplex PCR, the repertoire was profiled, and TCRdb retains in-frame clones only, with some absent. The table includes 100,000 to 150,000 clones, more than 60% detected once. The sequenced sample was PBMCs. The receptors shown here come from a woman in her thirties or forties in good health and CMV-seronegative.

This clone showed up just a few times. V gene TRBV27 combines with J gene TRBJ2-1; D is undetermined. V dropped 3 bases and J dropped 4 bases, with 10 bases sitting between them. The CDR3 is 14 amino acids. Germline CDR1 and CDR2: MNHEY and SMNVEV (reference sequence). The CDR3: CASSFGGWYNEQFF. The CDR3 DNA reads TGTGCCAGCAGTTTCGGTGGTTGGTACAATGAGCAGTTCTTC.

The gene calls are TRBV28 and TRBJ1-1; 7 nucleotides line up with TRBD1. In germline, CDR1 is MDHEN, CDR2 SYDVKM. The V gene end was trimmed by 5 bases and the J gene end by 5 bases; junction bases not matched to a gene: 8. This CDR3 region has 14 residues. As DNA, the CDR3 is TGTGCCAGCAGTCTGACAGGGTTGGGGACTGAAGCTTTCTTT. Encoded protein: CASSLTGLGTEAFF.

The chain carries TRBV5-5 and TRBJ1-3; the D is unclear. The germline CDR1 and CDR2 sequences are SGHKS and YYEKEE (reference sequence). This CDR3 has 14 amino acids. Trimming took off 4 bases at V and 0 bases at J, with 8 bases between the two ends. For the CDR3, the DNA is TGTGCCAGCAGCCCGGGATCCTCTGGAAACACCATATATTTT. Amino acid sequence: CASSPGSSGNTIYF.

The genes are TRBV27 and TRBJ2-7, with D uncertain. V lost 4 bases to trimming and J lost 8 bases, with 12 bases between them. CDR3 length: 12 amino acids. Germline values: CDR1 MNHEY, CDR2 SMNVEV (reference sequence). The CDR3 DNA follows: TGTGCCAGCAGTTCGAACACCATGAAGCAGTACTTC. Translated, it gives CASSSNTMKQYF.

The rearrangement joins TRBV11-2 to TRBJ2-2; 12 bases line up with TRBD2. The J segment lost 7 bases and the V segment lost 7 bases, leaving 7 bases of the junction unmatched. The CDR3 covers 15 residues. The V gene's germline CDR1 is SGHAT and CDR2 FQNNGV. The CDR3 sequence is CASNGLAGLGGELFF. The CDR3 nucleotides read TGTGCCAGCAACGGACTAGCGGGATTGGGCGGGGAGCTGTTTTTT. The entire variable domain, with the rest obtained from reference TRBV11-2 and TRBJ2-2, is as follows: EAGVAQSPRYKIIEKRQSVAFWCNPISGHATLYWYQQILGQGPKLLIQFQNNGVVDDSQLPKDRFSAERLKGVDSTLKIQPAKLEDSAVYLCASNGLAGLGGELFFGEGSRLTVL.

J is TRBJ1-2 and V is TRBV19; D remains unclear. Trimming removed 11 bases at V and 4 bases at J, with 14 bases between. This CDR3 region has 12 residues. The germline CDR1 and CDR2 sequences are LNHDA and SQIVND (reference sequence). The CDR3: CAAAPSSYGYTF. Written as DNA, the CDR3 is TGTGCCGCCGCGCCCTCGAGCTATGGCTACACCTTC.

V usage is TRBV19 and J usage is TRBJ2-7; D not certain. In germline, CDR1 is LNHDA, CDR2 SQIVND (reference sequence). The CDR3 is 13 residues long. The V end lost 5 bases, the J end lost 3 bases, and 11 bases lay between the germline ends. The chain's CDR3 is CASSVRVFYEQYF. The CDR3 bases are TGTGCCAGTAGTGTCCGAGTCTTCTACGAGCAGTACTTC.

A remark on this clone: The sample holds other DNA sequences that translate to the same CDR3. This rearrangement joins TRBV5-1 to TRBJ1-1; D might be TRBD1 (6 bases). Germline assignment: CDR1 SGHRS and CDR2 YFSETQ. Trimming took off 2 bases at V and 1 base at J, with 6 bases between the two ends. This CDR3 is built from 13 residues. For the CDR3, the DNA is TGCGCCAGCAGCTTACAGGGGAACACTGAAGCTTTCTTT. The encoded protein is CASSLQGNTEAFF.

The chain is built from TRBV19 and TRBJ2-2; TRBD2 is a possible D gene (6 bases). Trimming left V 1 base short and J 6 bases short, with 12 bases between. Germline CDR1 reads LNHDA; CDR2 reads SQIVND (reference sequence). The length of the CDR3 is 15 residues. The CDR3 bases are TGTGCCAGTAGTATAGGTAAAGGGAGGTCCGGGGAGCTGTTTTTT. It is translated as CASSIGKGRSGELFF. Full variable domain (outside the CDR3, taken from reference TRBV19 and TRBJ2-2): DGGITQSPKYLFRKEGQNVTLSCEQNLNHDAMYWYRQDPGQGLRLIYYSQIVNDFQKGDIAEGYSVSREKKESFPLTVTSAQKNPTAFYLCASSIGKGRSGELFFGEGSRLTVL.

The rearrangement links TRBV27 to TRBJ1-6; the match to TRBD1 covers 8 bases. Trimming at V came to 5 bases and at J to 5 bases, leaving 5 bases not matched to a gene. The CDR3 sequence is 15 residues long. The germline CDR1 and CDR2 sequences are MNHEY and SMNVEV (reference sequence). The DNA for the CDR3 is TGTGCCAGCAGTGTGACAGGGGCTGATAATTCACCCCTCCACTTT. This translates into CASSVTGADNSPLHF.

This rearrangement joins TRBV4-1 to TRBJ1-5; no clear D gene. CDR1 and CDR2 (germline): MGHRA, YSYEKL. The CDR3 has 15 residues. V lost 0 bases and J lost 3, with 9 bases in between. The CDR3 bases are TGCGCCAGCAGCCAAGAGTGGGCAGTCAATCAGCCCCAGCATTTT. Its translation: CASSQEWAVNQPQHF.

The chain combines TRBV11-1 with TRBJ2-2; D gene unclear. Germline V lookup: CDR1 SGHAT, CDR2 FQDESV (reference sequence). The CDR3 is 17 amino acids. The V and J ends lost 0 bases and 6 bases respectively, with 17 bases between them. The CDR3 loop is CASSLALGSSFAGELFF. The CDR3 DNA follows: TGTGCCAGCAGCTTAGCGCTCGGGTCTTCTTTTGCCGGGGAGCTGTTTTTT.

This clone was seen a few times. In DNA form, the CDR3 reads TGTGCCAGCAGGGGCACCGGGACAGGGTCCTACGAGCAGTACTTC. Protein sequence: CASRGTGTGSYEQYF. The chain uses TRBV28 and TRBJ2-7, with 9 bases that match TRBD1. This CDR3 contains 15 residues. The trim removed 6 bases at V and 1 base at J, leaving 7 bases unmatched. Germline values: CDR1 MDHEN, CDR2 SYDVKM.

This clone was detected a few times. The chain has TRBV7-8 and TRBJ2-3, with a tentative D call TRBD1 (5 bases). The CDR3 extends over 15 amino acids. Germline loops: CDR1 SGHVS, CDR2 FQNEAQ. Trimming removed 2 bases from V and 0 bases from J, with 9 bases in between. The CDR3 loop is CASSLITGSTDTQYF. The CDR3 nucleotides read TGTGCCAGCAGCTTAATCACAGGTAGCACAGATACGCAGTATTTT.

The chain couples TRBV7-8 to TRBJ2-5, with D possibly being TRBD2 (6 bases). This CDR3 is built from 17 residues. The V gene's germline CDR1 is SGHVS and CDR2 FQNEAQ. V was clipped by 7 bases and J by 7 bases, with 28 bases between them. This CDR3 reads CASIIEWRGVPRGTQYF. CDR3 bases: TGTGCCAGCATCATAGAGTGGCGCGGGGTCCCGCGAGGGACCCAGTACTTC.

The V gene is TRBV7-6, the J gene TRBJ2-7; 7 nucleotides match TRBD1. This CDR3 spans 14 amino acids. J gave up 4 bases and V 4 bases, and 7 bases lay outside the gene matches. Germline lookup yields CDR1 SGHVS and CDR2 FNYEAQ. The CDR3 protein is CASSSTGTAYEQYF. CDR3 coding DNA: TGTGCCAGCAGCTCTACCGGGACAGCTTACGAGCAGTACTTC.

This chain joins TRBV30 and TRBJ2-1; possible D gene TRBD2, 5 bases. From germline, CDR1 is GTSNPN and CDR2 SVGIG (reference sequence). The CDR3 is 14 residues long. The V end lost 3 bases, the J end lost 9 bases, and 18 bases lay between the germline ends. In nucleotides, the CDR3 is TGTGCCTGGAGGAAAAGCGGAGCGTCCGGTGAGCAGTTCTTC. It codes for CAWRKSGASGEQFF.

The chain combines TRBV28 with TRBJ2-5; TRBD1 matches 11 bases. This CDR3 comprises 16 residues. The V gene's germline CDR1 is MDHEN and CDR2 SYDVKM. V gave up 3 bases and J gave up 1 base; unmatched junction bases: 4. The CDR3 DNA follows: TGTGCCAGCAGTTTTGGGGACAGGGGGACCCAAGAGACCCAGTACTTC. Protein product: CASSFGDRGTQETQYF.

The chain recombines TRBV30 with TRBJ2-3; possibly TRBD1 for D (6 bases). Germline lookup yields CDR1 GTSNPN and CDR2 SVGIG (reference sequence). CDR3 length: 14 amino acids. With 1 base removed from V and 1 base from J, the gap between germline ends came to 9 bases. The CDR3 region has the DNA TGTGCCTGGAGTGGGGACATACGCACAGATACGCAGTATTTT. Translated: CAWSGDIRTDTQYF.

This chain connects TRBV5-1 to TRBJ2-2; 7 positions agree with TRBD2. V shed 2 bases and J 0 bases; nucleotides not matched to a gene: 1. CDR3 length: 15 amino acids. Looked up from germline, CDR1 is SGHRS and CDR2 is YFSETQ. CDR3 in amino acids: CASSLAGTNTGELFF. Here the CDR3 DNA reads TGCGCCAGCAGCTTAGCGGGAACGAACACCGGGGAGCTGTTTTTT.

This clone has only one observation. For the CDR3, the DNA is TGTGCCAGCAGCCGACCGGGACAGGGGCCCGAGCAGTACTTC. This gives the protein CASSRPGQGPEQYF. V and J are TRBV7-2 and TRBJ2-5; the match to TRBD1 covers 10 bases. The J call may be faulty, since TRBJ2-7 better matches the DNA end. The CDR3 contains 14 residues. CDR1 SGHTA and CDR2 FQGNSA come from the germline V gene.

The rearrangement links TRBV9 to TRBJ2-1; 11 nucleotides match TRBD1. In germline, CDR1 is SGDLS, CDR2 YYNGEE. The CDR3 has 15 residues. V shed 3 bases and J 5 bases; nucleotides not matched to a gene: 4. The CDR3 is CASSDGQGADNEQFF. The CDR3 bases are TGTGCCAGCAGCGATGGACAGGGGGCAGACAATGAGCAGTTCTTC.

This chain uses TRBV7-9 with TRBJ2-5; TRBD2 matches at 7 bases. The J call may be in error: the DNA end matches TRBJ2-7 better. CDR3 length equals 14 residues. Germline V gene data show CDR1 as SEHNR and CDR2 as FQNEAQ (reference sequence). In DNA, the CDR3 is TGTGCCAGCAGCGAGGTAGCGGGCTCCTACGAGCAGTACTTC. Its translation is CASSEVAGSYEQYF.

The gene calls are TRBV7-3 and TRBJ2-5, with TRBD2 matching over 13 bases. The V gene end was trimmed by 3 bases and the J gene end by 2 bases; junction bases not matched to a gene: 0. This CDR3 comprises 15 residues. CDR1 SGHTA and CDR2 FQGTGA come from the germline V gene. CDR3 in DNA: TGTGCCAGCAGCTTGGGACTAGCGGGGCAAGAGACCCAGTACTTC. Protein product: CASSLGLAGQETQYF.

The chain employs TRBV5-1 and TRBJ2-7, with D uncertain. From germline, CDR1 is SGHRS and CDR2 YFSETQ. Trimming stripped 0 bases from V and 11 bases from J, with 12 bases between. The CDR3 has 12 amino acids. The CDR3 DNA reads TGCGCCAGCAGCTTGGGTCAGGCACCAGAGTACTTC. Its protein is CASSLGQAPEYF.

This rearrangement joins TRBV9 to TRBJ2-3, with 10 bases aligning to TRBD2. The CDR3 is made up of 16 amino acids. V was clipped by 3 bases and J by 4 bases; unmatched bases: 8. Looked up from germline, CDR1 is SGDLS and CDR2 is YYNGEE. The CDR3 spells CASSEYTSGIADTQYF. The CDR3 DNA sequence: TGTGCCAGCAGCGAGTACACTAGCGGGATTGCAGATACGCAGTATTTT. The variable domain in full, with the rest retrieved from reference TRBV9 and TRBJ2-3, is DSGVTQTPKHLITATGQRVTLRCSPRSGDLSVYWYQQSLDQGLQFLIQYYNGEERAKGNILERFSAQQFPDLHSELNLSSLELGDSALYFCASSEYTSGIADTQYFGPGTRLTVL.